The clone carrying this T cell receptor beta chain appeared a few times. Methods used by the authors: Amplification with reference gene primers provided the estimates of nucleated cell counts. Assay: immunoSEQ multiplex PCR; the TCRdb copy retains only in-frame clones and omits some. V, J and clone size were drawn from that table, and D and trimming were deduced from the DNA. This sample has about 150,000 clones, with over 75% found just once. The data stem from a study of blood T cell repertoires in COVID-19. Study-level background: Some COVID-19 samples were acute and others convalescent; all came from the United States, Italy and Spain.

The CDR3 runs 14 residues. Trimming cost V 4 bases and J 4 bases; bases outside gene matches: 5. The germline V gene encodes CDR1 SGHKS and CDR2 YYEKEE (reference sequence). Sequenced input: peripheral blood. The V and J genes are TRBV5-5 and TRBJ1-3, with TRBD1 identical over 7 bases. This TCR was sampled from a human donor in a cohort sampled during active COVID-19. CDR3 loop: CASSDRVSGNTIYF. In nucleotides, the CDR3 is TGTGCCAGCAGCGACAGGGTCTCCGGAAACACCATATATTTT.